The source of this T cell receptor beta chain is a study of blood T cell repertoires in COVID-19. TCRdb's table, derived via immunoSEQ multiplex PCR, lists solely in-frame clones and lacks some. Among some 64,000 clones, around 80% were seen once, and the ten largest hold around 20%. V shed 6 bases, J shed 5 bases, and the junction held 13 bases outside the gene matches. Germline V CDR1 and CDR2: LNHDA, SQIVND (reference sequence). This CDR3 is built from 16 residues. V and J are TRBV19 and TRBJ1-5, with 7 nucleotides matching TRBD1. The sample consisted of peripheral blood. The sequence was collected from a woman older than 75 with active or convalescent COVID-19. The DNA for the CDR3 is TGTGCCAGTAGACTACGGGTCGACAGGGTTTATCAGCCCCAGCATTTT. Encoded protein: CASRLRVDRVYQPQHF.